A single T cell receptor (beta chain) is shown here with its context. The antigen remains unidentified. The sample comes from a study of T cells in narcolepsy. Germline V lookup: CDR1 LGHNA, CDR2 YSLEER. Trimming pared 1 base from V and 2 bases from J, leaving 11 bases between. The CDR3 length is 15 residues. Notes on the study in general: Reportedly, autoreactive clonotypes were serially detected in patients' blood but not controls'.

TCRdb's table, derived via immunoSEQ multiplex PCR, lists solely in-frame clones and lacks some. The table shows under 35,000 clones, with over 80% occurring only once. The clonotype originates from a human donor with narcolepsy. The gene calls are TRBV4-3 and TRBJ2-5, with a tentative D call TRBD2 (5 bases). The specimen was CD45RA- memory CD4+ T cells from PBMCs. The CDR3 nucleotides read TGCGCCAGCAGCCAAGGTCTCGGGAAACAAGAGACCCAGTACTTC. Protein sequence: CASSQGLGKQETQYF.